This TCR beta chain was identified during a study of blood T cell repertoires in COVID-19. Study context: The analysed material was cDNA or gDNA that came from T cells, B-cell-depleted T cells, or PBMCs.

Per the original methods: Amplification of reference gene primers provided the estimated nucleated cell counts. Sequenced by immunoSEQ multiplex PCR; TCRdb stores in-frame clones only, minus some. V and J calls and clone size are copied from that table; D and trimming were computed from the DNA. This table holds 400,000 to 500,000 clones, around nine tenths found once. The study drew participants aged roughly 18 to 89 years from some 23 US areas. In germline, CDR1 is MNHEY, CDR2 SVGAGI. V lost 8 bases and J 6 bases, leaving 21 bases between the germline ends. The CDR3 covers 15 residues. The receptor comes from a woman in her late teens or twenties who had been exposed to COVID-19. This chain joins TRBV6-5 and TRBJ2-3; D may be TRBD2 (6 bases). Input material: PBMCs or T cells enriched from blood (not recorded which). CDR3 bases: TGTGCCAGCTGGGTTCGAACGGGAGTGACGGATACGCAGTATTTT. Protein: CASWVRTGVTDTQYF.